The rows below give T cell receptor beta chains drawn from one sample of a study of cytomegalovirus exposure and HLA in healthy donors. The method was immunoSEQ multiplex PCR; TCRdb's version includes in-frame clones alone and lacks a portion of them. This sample has approximately 120,000 clones, with 55% to 75% found just once. The sequencing input was PBMCs. These receptors were taken from a woman between 70 and 85 years old in good health and CMV-seropositive. The CDR3 runs from the conserved cysteine through the conserved F or W. Fields, in order: J gene, D gene, V gene, clone size, CDR3 protein, CDR3 DNA. The D gene is left open where the match is weak. Clone size is given for some rows only: seen once, a few or many times, or a class if the clone is expanded.

J gene: TRBJ2-5; D gene: TRBD2; V gene: TRBV14; clone size: -; CDR3 protein: CASSQYGRGGQETQYF; CDR3 DNA: TGTGCCAGCAGTCAATACGGACGGGGGGGGCAAGAGACCCAGTACTTC
J gene: TRBJ2-1; D gene: TRBD2; V gene: TRBV5-1; clone size: few; CDR3 protein: CASSSTSGGIHNEQFF; CDR3 DNA: TGCGCCAGCAGCTCGACTAGCGGGGGAATTCACAATGAGCAGTTCTTC
J gene: TRBJ2-7; D gene: TRBD1; V gene: TRBV10-3; clone size: -; CDR3 protein: CAISDVGQGLYEQYF; CDR3 DNA: TGTGCCATCAGTGATGTAGGACAGGGGCTCTACGAGCAGTACTTC
J gene: TRBJ1-2; D gene: TRBD1; V gene: TRBV29-1; clone size: -; CDR3 protein: CSGGDRGNYGYTF; CDR3 DNA: TGCAGCGGGGGGGACAGGGGGAACTATGGCTACACCTTC
J gene: TRBJ2-2; D gene: -; V gene: TRBV6-6; clone size: -; CDR3 protein: CASNSGGELFF; CDR3 DNA: TGTGCCAGCAACTCCGGCGGGGAGCTGTTTTTT
J gene: TRBJ2-2; D gene: -; V gene: TRBV6-6; clone size: -; CDR3 protein: CASRVQGGEGELFF; CDR3 DNA: TGTGCCAGCAGGGTTCAGGGGGGAGAAGGGGAGCTGTTTTTT
J gene: TRBJ1-1; D gene: -; V gene: TRBV5-1; clone size: -; CDR3 protein: CASRADMNTEAFF; CDR3 DNA: TGCGCCAGCAGGGCAGATATGAACACTGAAGCTTTCTTT
J gene: TRBJ1-1; D gene: -; V gene: TRBV6-1; clone size: -; CDR3 protein: CASSWTVDTEAFF; CDR3 DNA: TGTGCCAGCAGTTGGACAGTTGACACTGAAGCTTTCTTT
J gene: TRBJ1-4; D gene: -; V gene: TRBV4-1; clone size: -; CDR3 protein: CASSRVATNEKLFF; CDR3 DNA: TGCGCCAGCAGTCGGGTTGCAACTAATGAAAAACTGTTTTTT
J gene: TRBJ1-4; D gene: -; V gene: TRBV5-4; clone size: few; CDR3 protein: CASSPQGGFDEKLFF; CDR3 DNA: TGTGCCAGCAGCCCCCAAGGAGGCTTTGATGAAAAACTGTTTTTT
J gene: TRBJ2-3; D gene: -; V gene: TRBV7-3; clone size: few; CDR3 protein: CASSLSGQDTDTQYF; CDR3 DNA: TGTGCCAGCAGCTTAAGTGGGCAGGACACCGATACGCAGTATTTT
J gene: TRBJ1-1; D gene: -; V gene: TRBV5-1; clone size: -; CDR3 protein: CASSLAREGEAFF; CDR3 DNA: TGCGCCAGCAGCTTGGCCAGGGAGGGTGAAGCTTTCTTT
J gene: TRBJ1-1; D gene: TRBD1; V gene: TRBV7-2; clone size: -; CDR3 protein: CASSFGTGVNTEAFF; CDR3 DNA: TGTGCCAGCAGCTTTGGGACAGGGGTGAACACTGAAGCTTTCTTT
J gene: TRBJ1-5; D gene: -; V gene: TRBV7-2; clone size: -; CDR3 protein: CASSLVAGGSQPQHF; CDR3 DNA: TGTGCCAGCAGCTTAGTGGCTGGGGGCAGTCAGCCCCAGCATTTT
J gene: TRBJ2-2; D gene: TRBD1; V gene: TRBV10-3; clone size: few; CDR3 protein: CAIRAGGVPTGELFF; CDR3 DNA: TGTGCCATCAGGGCAGGGGGCGTTCCAACTGGGGAGCTGTTTTTT
J gene: TRBJ1-2; D gene: TRBD1; V gene: TRBV4-1; clone size: -; CDR3 protein: CASSQERAQGGYGYTF; CDR3 DNA: TGCGCCAGCAGCCAAGAGAGGGCCCAGGGGGGCTATGGCTACACCTTC
J gene: TRBJ1-3; D gene: -; V gene: TRBV5-1; clone size: -; CDR3 protein: CASSLNILSSGNTIYF; CDR3 DNA: TGCGCCAGCAGCTTGAACATTCTCAGCTCTGGAAACACCATATATTTT
J gene: TRBJ2-2; D gene: TRBD1; V gene: TRBV27; clone size: few; CDR3 protein: CASSRKGAQGTGELFF; CDR3 DNA: TGTGCCAGCTCTCGGAAGGGGGCCCAGGGCACCGGGGAGCTGTTTTTT
J gene: TRBJ2-3; D gene: TRBD1; V gene: TRBV13; clone size: few; CDR3 protein: CASSLGQGWDTQYF; CDR3 DNA: TGTGCCAGCAGCCTCGGACAGGGGTGGGATACGCAGTATTTT
J gene: TRBJ2-3; D gene: -; V gene: TRBV7-2; clone size: -; CDR3 protein: CASSLEGTNTDTQYF; CDR3 DNA: TGTGCCAGCAGCTTGGAGGGGACCAACACAGATACGCAGTATTTT
J gene: TRBJ1-4; D gene: TRBD1; V gene: TRBV9; clone size: -; CDR3 protein: CASSVTGAEWEKLFF; CDR3 DNA: TGTGCCAGCAGCGTAACAGGGGCAGAGTGGGAAAAACTGTTTTTT
J gene: TRBJ2-1; D gene: TRBD2; V gene: TRBV19; clone size: -; CDR3 protein: CASSLPGLAGGWNEQFF; CDR3 DNA: TGTGCCAGTAGTCTTCCTGGACTAGCGGGGGGGTGGAATGAGCAGTTCTTC
J gene: TRBJ1-2; D gene: TRBD1; V gene: TRBV6-5; clone size: -; CDR3 protein: CASRPTGGSYGYTF; CDR3 DNA: TGTGCCAGCAGACCCACAGGGGGGAGCTATGGCTACACCTTC
J gene: TRBJ1-1; D gene: TRBD1; V gene: TRBV19; clone size: -; CDR3 protein: CASREDRGTEAFF; CDR3 DNA: TGTGCCAGTAGGGAGGACAGGGGCACTGAAGCTTTCTTT
J gene: TRBJ2-6; D gene: -; V gene: TRBV5-4; clone size: few; CDR3 protein: CASSLEGSRAGANVLTF; CDR3 DNA: TGTGCCAGCAGCTTGGAAGGATCCAGGGCTGGGGCCAACGTCCTGACTTTC
J gene: TRBJ1-1; D gene: TRBD1; V gene: TRBV30; clone size: -; CDR3 protein: CAWSRGATEAFF; CDR3 DNA: TGTGCCTGGAGCAGGGGGGCCACTGAAGCTTTCTTT
J gene: TRBJ2-7; D gene: -; V gene: TRBV6-5; clone size: -; CDR3 protein: CASSYAPQVSYEQYF; CDR3 DNA: TGTGCCAGCAGTTACGCCCCACAGGTCTCCTACGAGCAGTACTTC
J gene: TRBJ1-2; D gene: -; V gene: TRBV6-5; clone size: -; CDR3 protein: CASSYSGEGWDGYTF; CDR3 DNA: TGTGCCAGCAGTTACTCGGGGGAGGGGTGGGATGGCTACACCTTC
J gene: TRBJ1-4; D gene: -; V gene: TRBV9; clone size: -; CDR3 protein: CASSPLARGDEKLFF; CDR3 DNA: TGTGCCAGCAGCCCCCTAGCCAGGGGTGATGAAAAACTGTTTTTT
J gene: TRBJ1-1; D gene: TRBD1; V gene: TRBV2; clone size: -; CDR3 protein: CASQRGGAYTEAFF; CDR3 DNA: TGTGCCAGCCAAAGAGGGGGCGCGTATACTGAAGCTTTCTTT
J gene: TRBJ2-3; D gene: TRBD2; V gene: TRBV6-1; clone size: -; CDR3 protein: CASSERPTTSGTTDTQYF; CDR3 DNA: TGTGCCAGCAGTGAGAGGCCTACCACTAGCGGAACCACAGATACGCAGTATTTT
J gene: TRBJ1-3; D gene: TRBD1; V gene: TRBV19; clone size: -; CDR3 protein: CASTLQGAENTIYF; CDR3 DNA: TGTGCCAGTACCCTACAGGGGGCCGAAAACACCATATATTTT
J gene: TRBJ2-2; D gene: -; V gene: TRBV30; clone size: -; CDR3 protein: CAWSVAPTGELFF; CDR3 DNA: TGTGCCTGGAGTGTAGCCCCCACCGGGGAGCTGTTTTTT
J gene: TRBJ2-1; D gene: TRBD2; V gene: TRBV29-1; clone size: few; CDR3 protein: CSALTSGGLHEQFF; CDR3 DNA: TGCAGCGCCCTGACTAGCGGGGGGCTACATGAGCAGTTCTTC
J gene: TRBJ2-6; D gene: TRBD2; V gene: TRBV12-5; clone size: -; CDR3 protein: CASGFLGLADFSGANVLTF; CDR3 DNA: TGTGCTAGTGGTTTCTTGGGACTAGCGGACTTCTCTGGGGCCAACGTCCTGACTTTC
J gene: TRBJ2-5; D gene: TRBD2; V gene: TRBV5-1; clone size: -; CDR3 protein: CASSYGLEETQYF; CDR3 DNA: TGCGCCAGCAGCTACGGACTAGAAGAGACCCAGTACTTC
J gene: TRBJ1-5; D gene: -; V gene: TRBV5-6; clone size: medium-sized; CDR3 protein: CASSFRRFNQPQHF; CDR3 DNA: TGTGCCAGCAGCTTTCGCAGGTTCAATCAGCCCCAGCATTTT
J gene: TRBJ2-5; D gene: TRBD1; V gene: TRBV5-6; clone size: -; CDR3 protein: CASSFPGQVQETQYF; CDR3 DNA: TGTGCCAGCAGCTTTCCGGGACAGGTCCAAGAGACCCAGTACTTC
J gene: TRBJ2-3; D gene: -; V gene: TRBV9; clone size: -; CDR3 protein: CASSLGDTQYF; CDR3 DNA: TGTGCCAGCAGCCTCGGAGATACGCAGTATTTT
J gene: TRBJ2-2; D gene: TRBD2; V gene: TRBV27; clone size: -; CDR3 protein: CASSSSGFTGELFF; CDR3 DNA: TGTGCCAGCAGTTCTAGCGGGTTCACCGGGGAGCTGTTTTTT